This T cell receptor (beta chain) was recorded in a study of blood T cell repertoires in COVID-19. Using immunoSEQ multiplex PCR, the repertoire was profiled, and TCRdb retains in-frame clones only, with some absent. The data hold 100,000 to 150,000 clones, with over 75% observed a single time. The length of the CDR3 is 15 residues. Germline V gene sequence: CDR1 GTSNPN, CDR2 SVGIG (reference sequence). V was clipped by 3 bases and J by 2 bases; unmatched bases: 1. The sample consisted of peripheral blood. The chain employs TRBV30 and TRBJ2-3; TRBD2 matches at 14 bases. The clonotype originates from a man aged 35 to 55 with active or convalescent COVID-19. The chain's CDR3 is CAWRGLAGATDTQYF. The CDR3 DNA sequence: TGTGCCTGGAGGGGACTAGCGGGGGCCACAGATACGCAGTATTTT. The whole variable domain, filled in from reference TRBV30 and TRBJ2-3, reads SQTIHQWPATLVQPVGSPLSLECTVEGTSNPNLYWYRQAAGRGLQLLFYSVGIGQISSEVPQNLSASRPQDRQFILSSKKLLLSDSGFYLCAWRGLAGATDTQYFGPGTRLTVL.